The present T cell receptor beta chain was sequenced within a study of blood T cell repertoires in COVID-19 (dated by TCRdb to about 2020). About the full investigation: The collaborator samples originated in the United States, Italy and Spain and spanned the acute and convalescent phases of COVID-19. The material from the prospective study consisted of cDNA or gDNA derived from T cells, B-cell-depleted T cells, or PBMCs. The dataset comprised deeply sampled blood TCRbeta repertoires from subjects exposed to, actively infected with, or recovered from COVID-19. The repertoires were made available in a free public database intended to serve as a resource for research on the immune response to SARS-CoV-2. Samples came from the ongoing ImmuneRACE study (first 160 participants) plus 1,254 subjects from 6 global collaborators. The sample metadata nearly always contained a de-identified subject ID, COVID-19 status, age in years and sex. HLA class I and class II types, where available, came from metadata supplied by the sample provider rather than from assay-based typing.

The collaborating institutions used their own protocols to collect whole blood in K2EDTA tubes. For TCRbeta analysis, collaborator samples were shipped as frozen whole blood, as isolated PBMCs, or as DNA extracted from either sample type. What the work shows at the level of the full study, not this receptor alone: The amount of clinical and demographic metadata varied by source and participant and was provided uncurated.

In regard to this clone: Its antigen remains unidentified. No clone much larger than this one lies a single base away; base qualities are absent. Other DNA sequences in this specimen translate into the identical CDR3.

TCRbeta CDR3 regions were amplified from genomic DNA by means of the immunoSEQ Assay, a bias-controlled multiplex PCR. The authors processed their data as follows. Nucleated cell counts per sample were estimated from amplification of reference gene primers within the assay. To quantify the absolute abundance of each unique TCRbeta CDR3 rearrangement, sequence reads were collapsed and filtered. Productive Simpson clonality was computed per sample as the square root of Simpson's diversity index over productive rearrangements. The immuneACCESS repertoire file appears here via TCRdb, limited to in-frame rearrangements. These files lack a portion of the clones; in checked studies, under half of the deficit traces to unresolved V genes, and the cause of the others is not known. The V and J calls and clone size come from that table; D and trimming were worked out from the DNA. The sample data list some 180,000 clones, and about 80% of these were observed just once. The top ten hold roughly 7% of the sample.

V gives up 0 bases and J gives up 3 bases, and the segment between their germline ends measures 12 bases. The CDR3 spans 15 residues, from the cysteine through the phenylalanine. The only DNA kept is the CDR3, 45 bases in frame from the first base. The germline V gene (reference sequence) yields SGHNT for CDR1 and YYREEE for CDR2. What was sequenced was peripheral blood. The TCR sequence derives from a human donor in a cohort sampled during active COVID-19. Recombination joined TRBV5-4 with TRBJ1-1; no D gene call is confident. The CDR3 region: CASSLGGGRDTEAFF. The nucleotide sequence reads TGTGCCAGCAGCTTGGGCGGAGGACGGGACACTGAAGCTTTCTTT.